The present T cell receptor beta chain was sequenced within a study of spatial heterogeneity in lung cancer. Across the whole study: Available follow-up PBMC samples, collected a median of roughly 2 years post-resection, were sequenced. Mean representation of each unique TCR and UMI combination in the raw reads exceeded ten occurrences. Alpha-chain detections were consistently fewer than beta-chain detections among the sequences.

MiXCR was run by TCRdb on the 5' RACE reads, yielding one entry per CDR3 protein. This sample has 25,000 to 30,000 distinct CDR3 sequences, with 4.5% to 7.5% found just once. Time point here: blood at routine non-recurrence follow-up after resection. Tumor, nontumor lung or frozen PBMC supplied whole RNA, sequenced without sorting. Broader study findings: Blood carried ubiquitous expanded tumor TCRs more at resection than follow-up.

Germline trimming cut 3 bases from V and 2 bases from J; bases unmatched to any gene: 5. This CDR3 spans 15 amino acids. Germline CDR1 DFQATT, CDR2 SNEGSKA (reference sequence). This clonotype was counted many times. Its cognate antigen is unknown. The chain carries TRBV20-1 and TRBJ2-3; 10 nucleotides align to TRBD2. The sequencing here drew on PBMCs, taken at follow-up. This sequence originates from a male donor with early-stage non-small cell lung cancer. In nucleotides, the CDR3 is TGCAGTGCTAGTTTGGGACTAGCGAACACAGATACGCAGTATTTT. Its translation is CSASLGLANTDTQYF.